The rows below give T cell receptor beta chains drawn from one sample of a study of identical twins. TCRdb itself ran the 5' RACE reads through MiXCR, one entry per CDR3 protein. The sample yields under 250,000 distinct CDR3 sequences, 7.5% seen once. The sample also formed part of further work on yellow fever vaccine responses in identical twins.

The sequenced material came from memory (CD45RO+) T cells sorted from blood. The receptors come from a woman younger than 30 in good health. Both conserved end residues are part of each CDR3. The D gene is left open where the match is weak. Clone size is shown for a subset of rows, as once, few, many or a class of expanded clone.

.	TRBV3-1	TRBJ1-4	.	CASCQATGLGEKLFF	TGTGCCAGCTGCCAGGCCACAGGATTAGGTGAAAAACTGTTTTTT
few	TRBV10-3	TRBJ1-3	TRBD1	CAIRPDRVAGNTIYF	TGTGCCATCAGGCCAGACAGGGTTGCTGGAAACACCATATATTTT
few	TRBV6-1	TRBJ2-6	.	CASMNSGANVLTF	TGTGCCAGCATGAATTCTGGGGCCAACGTCCTGACTTTC
few	TRBV11-2	TRBJ2-5	.	CASSLAAAPWTQYF	TGTGCCAGCAGCTTAGCGGCGGCGCCGTGGACCCAGTACTTC
many	TRBV5-1	TRBJ2-1	TRBD2	CATTLGREGNEQFF	TGCGCCACCACCCTAGGGCGGGAGGGAAATGAGCAGTTCTTC
.	TRBV19	TRBJ1-2	.	CASRLTGLDGYTF	TGTGCCAGTAGACTTACAGGGTTGGATGGCTACACCTTC
.	TRBV5-6	TRBJ2-5	TRBD2	CASIRSGGETQYF	TGTGCCAGCATCCGAAGCGGGGGGGAGACCCAGTACTTC
many	TRBV7-9	TRBJ2-2	TRBD1	CASSRQGEDGELFF	TGTGCCAGCAGTCGACAGGGAGAGGACGGGGAGCTGTTTTTT
.	TRBV23-1	TRBJ1-5	.	CASSQSDNQPQHF	TGCGCCAGCAGTCAATCAGACAATCAGCCCCAGCATTTT
few	TRBV6-1	TRBJ2-5	.	CASTALETQYF	TGTGCCAGCACGGCGCTAGAGACCCAGTACTTC
.	TRBV29-1	TRBJ2-1	.	CSVEGGAGSDEQFF	TGCAGCGTTGAAGGTGGGGCGGGATCGGATGAGCAGTTCTTC
many	TRBV4-3	TRBJ2-1	TRBD2	CASSLRLAGGPRNEQFF	TGCGCCAGCAGCTTACGTTTAGCGGGAGGGCCAAGGAATGAGCAGTTCTTC
few	TRBV19	TRBJ2-5	.	CASSMGQLSETQYF	TGTGCCAGTAGTATGGGGCAACTGTCAGAGACCCAGTACTTC
few	TRBV7-9	TRBJ1-5	.	CASSLNSQPQHF	TGTGCCAGCAGCTTAAATTCCCAGCCCCAGCATTTT
many	TRBV29-1	TRBJ2-7	.	CSVFNSYEQYF	TGCAGCGTGTTCAACAGCTACGAGCAGTACTTC
.	TRBV20-1	TRBJ1-2	TRBD1	CSATDRGLGVNYGYTF	TGCAGTGCTACGGACAGGGGTCTTGGGGTTAACTATGGCTACACCTTC
.	TRBV5-6	TRBJ2-1	TRBD2	CASSGAGANNEQFF	TGTGCCAGCAGCGGAGCGGGGGCTAACAATGAGCAGTTCTTC
few	TRBV10-3	TRBJ2-6	.	CAISGGLSSGANVLTF	TGTGCCATCAGTGGCGGCCTGAGCTCTGGGGCCAACGTCCTGACTTTC
few	TRBV4-2	TRBJ2-1	.	CASSQDRGEFANEQFF	TGTGCCAGCAGCCAAGATCGCGGGGAGTTCGCGAATGAGCAGTTCTTC
.	TRBV12-3/TRBV12-4	TRBJ1-1	.	CASRHGASKAFF	TGTGCCAGCAGACATGGGGCTAGTAAAGCTTTCTTT
.	TRBV5-4	TRBJ2-3	.	CASSLVAKPRTDTQYF	TGTGCCAGCAGCTTGGTGGCGAAACCAAGGACAGATACGCAGTATTTT
.	TRBV19	TRBJ2-1	.	CASQIRVGLDNEQFF	TGTGCCAGCCAAATCAGGGTGGGGTTGGACAATGAGCAGTTCTTC
.	TRBV15	TRBJ1-1	.	CATSRVPPGPEAFF	TGTGCCACCAGCAGAGTTCCCCCAGGACCTGAAGCTTTCTTT
.	TRBV28	TRBJ2-7	.	CASRTAGIEQYF	TGTGCCAGCAGAACCGCCGGCATCGAGCAGTACTTC
few	TRBV20-1	TRBJ2-1	.	CSASGRLNEQFF	TGCAGTGCTAGTGGCCGCCTCAATGAGCAGTTCTTC
few	TRBV20-1	TRBJ2-5	TRBD1	CSADRGLGETQYF	TGCAGTGCTGACAGGGGTCTTGGAGAGACCCAGTACTTC
.	TRBV10-3	TRBJ2-1	.	CATRANEGVNEQFF	TGTGCCACCAGAGCCAACGAGGGGGTCAATGAGCAGTTCTTC
.	TRBV3-1	TRBJ2-1	TRBD2	CASSPRAPGGARRERSNEQFF	TGTGCCAGCAGCCCTAGAGCTCCGGGGGGGGCTAGGCGGGAGAGAAGCAATGAGCAGTTCTTC
.	TRBV29-1	TRBJ1-2	.	CSVTAYHGYTF	TGCAGCGTAACAGCCTATCATGGCTACACCTTC
.	TRBV2	TRBJ2-3	.	CASSGAGDTQYF	TGTGCCAGCAGCGGAGCTGGAGATACGCAGTATTTT
few	TRBV9	TRBJ1-1	.	CASSPRQSNTEAFF	TGTGCCAGCAGCCCGCGACAAAGCAACACTGAAGCTTTCTTT
.	TRBV20-1	TRBJ2-7	TRBD1	CSASSGQGLYEQYF	TGCAGTGCCTCGTCGGGACAGGGGTTATACGAGCAGTACTTC
few	TRBV5-1	TRBJ2-5	.	CASRAGGFGETQYF	TGCGCCAGCAGAGCCGGGGGATTTGGTGAGACCCAGTACTTC